What follows are 28 T cell receptor beta chains derived from one specimen sequenced in a study of blood T cell repertoires in COVID-19. Produced via immunoSEQ multiplex PCR; TCRdb's table is partial and in-frame only. The sample has hundreds of thousands of clones, 80% to 90% seen once. Sequencing was done on a sample of peripheral blood. These receptors were collected from a woman in her thirties with active or convalescent COVID-19.

This clone was detected a few times. The CDR3 DNA follows: TGTGCCAGCAGCTTACGGGGGGGAGATTCCTACGAGCAGTACTTC. This gives the protein CASSLRGGDSYEQYF. V is TRBV7-9 and J is TRBJ2-7, with 8 bases aligning to TRBD2. After removal of 2 bases from V and 1 base from J, the junction contained 4 bases not matched to a gene. This CDR3 has 15 residues. CDR1 and CDR2 from the germline V gene are SEHNR and FQNEAQ (reference sequence).

This clone was counted only a few times. The genes are TRBV6-1 and TRBJ1-1; D not certain. V lost 3 bases and J lost 5, with 13 bases in between. Germline assignment: CDR1 MNHNS and CDR2 SASEGT. This CDR3 has 14 residues. The CDR3 nucleotides read TGTGCCAGCAGTGAGGACTTTTTACGAACTGAAGCTTTCTTT. Its protein is CASSEDFLRTEAFF.

The chain carries TRBV19 and TRBJ2-3; TRBD2 matches 9 bases. Germline V lookup: CDR1 LNHDA, CDR2 SQIVND (reference sequence). Trimming took 4 bases from V and 6 from J; bases not matched to a gene: 11. The CDR3 runs to 16 residues. CDR3 residues: CASSRLTSGPLDTQYF. In nucleotides, the CDR3 is TGTGCCAGTAGTAGGCTGACTAGCGGCCCCCTGGATACGCAGTATTTT. Together with reference TRBV19 and TRBJ2-3, the CDR3 gives the full variable domain: DGGITQSPKYLFRKEGQNVTLSCEQNLNHDAMYWYRQDPGQGLRLIYYSQIVNDFQKGDIAEGYSVSREKKESFPLTVTSAQKNPTAFYLCASSRLTSGPLDTQYFGPGTRLTVL.

The chain joins TRBV6-6 to TRBJ1-5; 7 nucleotides align to TRBD1. CDR1 is MNHNY, CDR2 SVGAGI, per germline (reference sequence). With 2 bases clipped from V and 0 bases from J, the junction kept 4 bases outside the gene matches. CDR3 size: 16 residues. For the CDR3, the DNA is TGTGCCAGCAGTTACCGGACAGGACATAGCAATCAGCCCCAGCATTTT. As protein: CASSYRTGHSNQPQHF.

CDR3 protein: CASSSGQGAGITEAFF. As DNA, the CDR3 is TGTGCCAGCAGCTCGGGACAGGGGGCCGGAATCACTGAAGCTTTCTTT. V usage is TRBV11-3 and J usage is TRBJ1-1, with TRBD1 identical over 12 bases. Germline CDR1 is SGHNT and CDR2 is YENEEA. CDR3 size: 16 residues. V shed 4 bases and J 4 bases; nucleotides not matched to a gene: 7.

The genes are TRBV6-6 and TRBJ1-2; 8 nucleotides agree with TRBD1. V was clipped by 6 bases and J by 6 bases; unmatched bases: 21. This CDR3 comprises 18 residues. Germline CDR1 reads MNHNY; CDR2 reads SVGAGI (reference sequence). The CDR3 DNA follows: TGTGCCAGCAGCCGACCTTCACATCCAGGACAGGGTTCGAATGGCTACACCTTC. Protein sequence: CASSRPSHPGQGSNGYTF.

The chain carries TRBV2 and TRBJ1-5, with TRBD1 as a possible D gene (6 bases). The CDR3 has 12 residues. V gave up 6 bases and J gave up 7 bases, with 10 bases separating them. The germline gives CDR1 SNHLY, CDR2 FYNNEI. The CDR3 DNA is TGTGCCAGCAGGGACAGCCACCAGCCCCAGCATTTT. It specifies CASRDSHQPQHF.

Details on this clone: A read error may explain this, as a much larger clone is one base away. The CDR3 sequence is CASSSNTEAFF. CDR3 sequence (DNA): TGTGCCAGCAGCTCGAACACTGAAGCTTTCTTT. V is TRBV6-5 and J is TRBJ1-1; D call uncertain. The CDR3 extends over 11 amino acids. Trimming took 6 bases from V and 1 from J, leaving 3 bases between them. Germline-derived CDR1 and CDR2 are MNHEY and SVGAGI.

This clone was counted between two and nine times. The chain carries TRBV4-2 and TRBJ1-5; D remains ambiguous. V lost 3 bases and J lost 3, with 9 bases in between. Germline assignment: CDR1 LGHNA and CDR2 YNFKEQ. The CDR3 totals 14 residues. The CDR3 protein is CASSHAGPNQPQHF. The CDR3 bases are TGTGCCAGCAGCCACGCAGGTCCCAATCAGCCCCAGCATTTT.

The gene calls are TRBV5-4 and TRBJ1-1; a possible D gene is TRBD1 (5 bases). V dropped 4 bases and J dropped 3 bases, with 13 bases sitting between them. CDR3 length: 14 amino acids. CDR1 is SGHNT and CDR2 is YYREEE in the germline V gene (reference sequence). The CDR3 coding sequence is TGTGCCAGCAGCCCCTTCCGGGGGGACACTGAAGCTTTCTTT. Amino acid sequence: CASSPFRGDTEAFF.

The V call is TRBV5-4, the J call TRBJ2-7; no clear D. Trimming removed 4 bases from V and 3 bases from J, with 20 bases in between. CDR1 and CDR2 (germline): SGHNT, YYREEE (reference sequence). The CDR3 sequence is 16 residues long. CDR3: CASSPIPSGVLYEQYF. The CDR3, as DNA: TGTGCCAGCAGCCCAATTCCCTCCGGAGTACTCTACGAGCAGTACTTC.

The V call is TRBV6-5, the J call TRBJ1-5; D gene unclear. V shed 6 bases and J shed 5 bases, with 11 bases lying between them. In germline, CDR1 is MNHEY, CDR2 SVGAGI. The CDR3 is 13 residues long. The CDR3 reads CASSTIAHQPQHF. CDR3 DNA sequence: TGTGCCAGCAGCACGATCGCGCATCAGCCCCAGCATTTT.

V and J are TRBV6-5 and TRBJ1-1; 8 bases are a match to TRBD1. This CDR3 is 14 amino acids long. CDR1 is MNHEY and CDR2 is SVGAGI in the germline V gene. V shed 3 bases and J 3 bases; nucleotides not matched to a gene: 3. CDR3 protein: CASSYETGDTEAFF. CDR3 nucleotide sequence: TGTGCCAGCAGTTATGAGACAGGGGACACTGAAGCTTTCTTT.

This chain joins TRBV7-9 and TRBJ1-2; TRBD1 matches at 10 bases. The trim removed 1 base at V and 5 bases at J, leaving 10 bases unmatched. The CDR3 is made up of 17 amino acids. Germline-derived CDR1 and CDR2 are SEHNR and FQNEAQ (reference sequence). CDR3 sequence reads: CASSLGQGADSQYGYTF. The CDR3 DNA reads as TGTGCCAGCAGCTTAGGACAGGGGGCTGATAGTCAGTATGGCTACACCTTC.

Only one count was recorded for this clone. The chain recombines TRBV10-3 with TRBJ2-5; D ambiguous. This CDR3 is built from 13 residues. Trimming took off 2 bases at V and 2 bases at J, with 6 bases between the two ends. The V gene's germline CDR1 is ENHRY and CDR2 SYGVKD. In DNA form, the CDR3 reads TGTGCCATCAGTGAGGCCACTCAAGAGACCCAGTACTTC. Residues: CAISEATQETQYF.

This rearrangement joins TRBV6-4 to TRBJ1-2; D gene uncertain. Trimming took off 10 bases at V and 4 bases at J, with 10 bases between the two ends. Per the germline V gene, CDR1 is MRHNA and CDR2 is SNTAGT. The CDR3 is 11 residues long. CDR3 region: CATREGYGYTF. The CDR3 nucleotides are TGTGCCACTAGGGAGGGCTATGGCTACACCTTC.

The chain carries TRBV19 and TRBJ2-1, with 7 nucleotides matching TRBD2. Per the germline V gene, CDR1 is LNHDA and CDR2 is SQIVND (reference sequence). The ends lost 5 bases at V and 3 bases at J; junction bases unmatched: 10. The CDR3 loop spans 16 amino acids. CDR3 residues: CASSAWGGSLYNEQFF. For the CDR3, the DNA is TGTGCCAGTAGTGCCTGGGGGGGAAGCCTCTACAATGAGCAGTTCTTC.

The chain combines TRBV13 with TRBJ2-1; 14 bases line up with TRBD2. This CDR3 is 17 amino acids long. Germline V gene data show CDR1 as PRHDT and CDR2 as FYEKMQ (reference sequence). The J segment lost 0 bases and the V segment lost 3 bases, leaving 1 base of the junction unmatched. The CDR3 loop is CASSLGTSGSSYNEQFF. The CDR3 nucleotides read TGTGCCAGCAGCTTGGGGACTAGCGGGAGCTCCTACAATGAGCAGTTCTTC. The entire variable domain, with the rest obtained from reference TRBV13 and TRBJ2-1, is as follows: AAGVIQSPRHLIKEKRETATLKCYPIPRHDTVYWYQQGPGQDPQFLISFYEKMQSDKGSIPDRFSAQQFSDYHSELNMSSLELGDSALYFCASSLGTSGSSYNEQFFGPGTRLTVL.

This clone was counted a single time. This rearrangement joins TRBV9 to TRBJ2-5; no definite D call. The V gene's germline CDR1 is SGDLS and CDR2 YYNGEE. The V gene lost 2 bases and the J gene lost 3 bases, with 8 bases spanning the gap. The CDR3 sequence is 13 residues long. The CDR3 spells CASSVMAEETQYF. In DNA, the CDR3 is TGTGCCAGCAGCGTGATGGCTGAAGAGACCCAGTACTTC.

The rearrangement links TRBV20-1 to TRBJ1-1; D is perhaps TRBD1 (5 bases). Trimming took 4 bases from V and 7 from J, leaving 16 bases between them. Germline-derived CDR1 and CDR2 are DFQATT and SNEGSKA (reference sequence). The CDR3 has 13 amino acids. The CDR3, as DNA: TGCAGTGCTACTGACAGCCAGCGGGGTGAAGCTTTCTTT. Its translation is CSATDSQRGEAFF.

This rearrangement joins TRBV21-1 to TRBJ2-7; the D call TRBD2 from the table was never checked on the DNA. TRBV21-1 is listed as a pseudogene. The CDR3 runs to 17 residues. The CDR3 region is CASTLTPSAVVTYEQYF. In nucleotides, the CDR3 is TGTGCCAGCACCCTGACGCCTAGCGCTGTAGTAACCTACGAGCAGTACTTC.

Turning to this clone: No conserved phenylalanine or tryptophan ends this CDR3, so it is likely a read error. It is unclear where the CDR3 begins or ends on the DNA, so no DNA is shown, and the CDR3 is as TCRdb lists it. The CDR3 spells CASSPGTGDEGFL. The chain carries TRBV7-9 and TRBJ1-2; TRBD1, the D gene given by the table, was not confirmed from the DNA. CDR1 is SEHNR, CDR2 FQNEAQ, per germline (reference sequence). The CDR3 is 13 amino acids in total, end residues counted.

V and J are TRBV6-5 and TRBJ1-6; 11 nucleotides line up with TRBD1. The CDR3 contains 15 residues. The V gene end was trimmed by 2 bases and the J gene end by 8 bases; junction bases not matched to a gene: 2. Germline values: CDR1 MNHEY, CDR2 SVGAGI. DNA for the CDR3: TGTGCCAGCAGTTACAGGGGACAGGGGGATTCACCCCTCCACTTT. Encoded protein: CASSYRGQGDSPLHF.

The chain carries TRBV12-5 and TRBJ2-1, with 8 bases fitting TRBD2. Germline V gene sequence: CDR1 LGHNT, CDR2 FRNRAP. V trimming: 1 base; J trimming: 7 bases; junction bases outside the gene matches: 6. The CDR3 sequence is 15 residues long. The CDR3 DNA is TGTGCTAGTGGTTTGGGAATAGCGGGGTTTAATGAGCAGTTCTTC. Protein: CASGLGIAGFNEQFF.

CDR3 coding DNA: TGTGCCAGCAGCCAAGGACAGGGTTCGGAGACCCAGTACTTC. This codes for CASSQGQGSETQYF. The chain couples TRBV11-2 to TRBJ2-5, with 8 bases aligning to TRBD1. J gave up 5 bases and V 5 bases, and 7 bases lay outside the gene matches. CDR1 is SGHAT, CDR2 FQNNGV, per germline. This CDR3 spans 14 amino acids. Full variable domain (missing parts from reference TRBV11-2 and TRBJ2-5): EAGVAQSPRYKIIEKRQSVAFWCNPISGHATLYWYQQILGQGPKLLIQFQNNGVVDDSQLPKDRFSAERLKGVDSTLKIQPAKLEDSAVYLCASSQGQGSETQYFGPGTRLLVL.

This clone occurred once. The chain uses TRBV5-4 and TRBJ1-4; possible D gene TRBD1, 5 bases. Germline V gives CDR1 SGHNT, CDR2 YYREEE (reference sequence). Trimming shortened V by 3 bases and J by 5 bases, and 11 bases separated the two germline ends. The CDR3 totals 14 residues. The chain's CDR3 is CASSYQGGNEKLFF. CDR3 nucleotides: TGTGCCAGCAGCTACCAGGGCGGAAATGAAAAACTGTTTTTT.

This chain uses TRBV10-3 with TRBJ1-2, with D perhaps matching TRBD1 (5 bases). This CDR3 has 13 amino acids. V dropped 2 bases and J dropped 6 bases, with 10 bases sitting between them. CDR1 is ENHRY and CDR2 is SYGVKD in the germline V gene. DNA for the CDR3: TGTGCCATCAGTGAGACAAGACAGAATGGCTACACCTTC. Translation: CAISETRQNGYTF.

The V call is TRBV10-1, the J call TRBJ2-7; maybe TRBD1 (6 bases). This CDR3 comprises 12 residues. Trimming cost V 5 bases and J 6 bases, with 11 bases left between them. Germline assignment: CDR1 WNHNN and CDR2 SYGVQD (reference sequence). The CDR3 DNA is TGCGCCAGCAGTAAGGACAGCCGCGAGCAGTACTTC. This encodes CASSKDSREQYF.